The 21 T cell receptor beta chains below were found in one sample sequenced in a study of cytomegalovirus exposure and HLA in healthy donors. Primers included in the PCR were 60 Vbeta and 13 Jbeta primers. The assay was immunoSEQ multiplex PCR, and TCRdb's table has in-frame clones only and misses some. The sample contains about 120,000 clones, approximately 9.4% of which appear only once. The sequencing input was PBMCs. These TCRs come from a young man in good health and CMV-seronegative.

This clone was detected only a few times. This chain uses TRBV7-3 with TRBJ2-1; the D gene is possibly TRBD2 (5 bases). Germline V gene lookup returns CDR1 SGHTA and CDR2 FQGTGA. This CDR3 spans 15 amino acids. Trimming took off 2 bases at V and 2 bases at J, with 10 bases between the two ends. CDR3 in DNA: TGTGCCAGCAGCTTACGCGGGCCTACCTACAATGAGCAGTTCTTC. It is translated as CASSLRGPTYNEQFF.

This clone has only a few counts. CDR3 coding DNA: TGTGCCAGCAGAAGGACAGGGGACACCGGGGAGCTGTTTTTT. Residues: CASRRTGDTGELFF. This chain connects TRBV27 to TRBJ2-2; 9 nucleotides match TRBD1. Germline CDR1 MNHEY, CDR2 SMNVEV (reference sequence). V dropped 6 bases and J dropped 3; count of bases not matched to a gene: 2. The CDR3 has 14 residues.

The V call is TRBV10-3, the J call TRBJ2-3; D is possibly TRBD2 (6 bases). The CDR3 is 18 residues long. Between the trimmed V and J ends, which lost 6 bases and 5 bases, there was a span of 27 bases. The germline CDR1 and CDR2 sequences are ENHRY and SYGVKD. CDR3 sequence (DNA): TGTGCCATCAGGGACTTCCCCGGGCTAGCGTCGGGCTTAGATACGCAGTATTTT. Translated, it gives CAIRDFPGLASGLDTQYF.

This clone was observed a few times. V and J are TRBV4-1 and TRBJ2-2, with 11 bases lining up with TRBD2. The CDR3 runs to 17 residues. J was trimmed by 4 bases and V by 4 bases; bases with no gene match: 8. Germline CDR1 MGHRA, CDR2 YSYEKL. This CDR3 is CASSPPTSGRVTGELFF. CDR3 coding DNA: TGCGCCAGCAGCCCCCCCACTAGCGGGAGAGTCACCGGGGAGCTGTTTTTT.

The V and J genes are TRBV7-2 and TRBJ1-2; D is possibly TRBD1 (6 bases). V lost 6 bases to trimming and J lost 4 bases, with 15 bases between them. This CDR3 spans 14 amino acids. The germline CDR1 and CDR2 sequences are SGHTA and FQGNSA. For the CDR3, the DNA is TGTGCCAGCAGGCCCCCGACAGGAACCTATGGCTACACCTTC. Residues: CASRPPTGTYGYTF.

This clone was observed a few times. J is TRBJ2-5 and V is TRBV2, with TRBD2 matching over 8 bases. V was pared by 7 bases and J by 1 base, with 5 bases of the junction left unmatched. The CDR3 is made up of 14 amino acids. CDR1 and CDR2 from the germline V gene are SNHLY and FYNNEI. The CDR3 spells CASTGGQIQETQYF. CDR3 nucleotides: TGTGCCAGCACGGGGGGGCAGATCCAAGAGACCCAGTACTTC.

The chain employs TRBV7-2 and TRBJ2-7; a weak D match, TRBD1 (5 bases). Trimming stripped 5 bases from V and 2 bases from J, with 19 bases between. This CDR3 is built from 16 residues. Germline-derived CDR1 and CDR2 are SGHTA and FQGNSA. CDR3 protein: CASSLRQSDSTYEQYF. DNA of the CDR3: TGTGCCAGCAGCCTTCGACAGTCTGATTCAACCTACGAGCAGTACTTC. Looking up the rest from reference TRBV7-2 and TRBJ2-7 gives the full variable domain: GAGVSQSPSNKVTEKGKDVELRCDPISGHTALYWYRQSLGQGLEFLIYFQGNSAPDKSGLPSDRFSAERTGGSVSTLTIQRTQQEDSAVYLCASSLRQSDSTYEQYFGPGTRLTVT.

This clone came up a few times. V gene TRBV9 combines with J gene TRBJ2-5; TRBD1 agrees at 8 bases. The CDR3 spans 15 residues. The germline gives CDR1 SGDLS, CDR2 YYNGEE. The J segment lost 4 bases and the V segment lost 4 bases, leaving 9 bases of the junction unmatched. The CDR3 DNA reads TGTGCCAGCAGCTTACAGGGGGGCCGGGGAGAGACCCAGTACTTC. Residues: CASSLQGGRGETQYF. Full variable domain (rest looked up from reference TRBV9 and TRBJ2-5): DSGVTQTPKHLITATGQRVTLRCSPRSGDLSVYWYQQSLDQGLQFLIQYYNGEERAKGNILERFSAQQFPDLHSELNLSSLELGDSALYFCASSLQGGRGETQYFGPGTRLLVL.

The rearrangement joins TRBV13 to TRBJ2-2, with 10 bases fitting TRBD2. The CDR3 runs to 16 residues. Germline V gives CDR1 PRHDT, CDR2 FYEKMQ (reference sequence). V was pared by 5 bases and J by 6 bases, with 9 bases of the junction left unmatched. The CDR3 here is CASSPQREGRPGELFF. The CDR3 DNA follows: TGTGCCAGCAGCCCTCAGCGGGAGGGCCGGCCCGGGGAGCTGTTTTTT.

In its sample, this clone was seen a few times. J is TRBJ1-2 and V is TRBV25-1, with 7 nucleotides matching TRBD1. The CDR3 loop spans 15 amino acids. CDR1 is MGHDK and CDR2 is SYGVNS in the germline V gene. V shed 3 bases and J 4 bases; nucleotides not matched to a gene: 8. The CDR3 is CASSDAGGFGYGYTF. The CDR3 DNA reads as TGTGCCAGCAGTGATGCAGGGGGTTTCGGCTATGGCTACACCTTC.

V is TRBV28 and J is TRBJ2-5; tentatively, D is TRBD2 (7 bases). The CDR3 totals 14 residues. Germline CDR1 MDHEN, CDR2 SYDVKM. Trimming removed 3 bases from V and 6 bases from J, with 14 bases in between. CDR3 in amino acids: CASSFPGGEQTQYF. The CDR3 nucleotides read TGTGCCAGCAGTTTCCCGGGGGGCGAACAGACCCAGTACTTC.

This chain joins TRBV7-3 and TRBJ2-1; 9 bases line up with TRBD2. V lost 5 bases to trimming and J lost 5 bases; unmatched junction nucleotides: 7. CDR1 SGHTA and CDR2 FQGTGA come from the germline V gene. The CDR3 is 15 amino acids. The CDR3 nucleotides read TGTGCCAGCAGCCTCATAGCGGGGGTGAACAATGAGCAGTTCTTC. Translation: CASSLIAGVNNEQFF. Full variable domain (rest looked up from reference TRBV7-3 and TRBJ2-1): GAGVSQTPSNKVTEKGKYVELRCDPISGHTALYWYRQSLGQGPEFLIYFQGTGAADDSGLPNDRFFAVRPEGSVSTLKIQRTERGDSAVYLCASSLIAGVNNEQFFGPGTRLTVL.

This clone has more than one count but fewer than ten. The V call is TRBV27, the J call TRBJ1-1; D is unresolved. This CDR3 has 14 residues. V was trimmed by 6 bases and J by 2 bases, leaving 13 bases between them. Germline V gene data show CDR1 as MNHEY and CDR2 as SMNVEV (reference sequence). CDR3 loop: CASSRSNINTEAFF. The CDR3, as DNA: TGTGCCAGCAGCCGAAGTAACATAAACACTGAAGCTTTCTTT.

As regards this clone: At one of its ends the junction is not consistent with the germline gene, which may arise from a read error. This chain connects TRBV11-1 to TRBJ2-1; 7 nucleotides match TRBD2. Looked up from germline, CDR1 is SGHAT and CDR2 is FQDESV (reference sequence). CDR3 length: 12 amino acids. The CDR3 bases are TGTGCCAGCAGCTCGCCTAGCGGCACCCCACTCTTC. Residues: CASSSPSGTPLF. The variable domain in full, with the rest retrieved from reference TRBV11-1 and TRBJ2-1, is EAEVAQSPRYKITEKSQAVAFWCDPISGHATLYWYRQILGQGPELLVQFQDESVVDDSQLPKDRFSAERLKGVDSTLKIQPAELGDSAMYLCASSSPSGTPLFGPGTRLTVL.

V is TRBV28 and J is TRBJ1-5, with D possibly TRBD1 on 6 matching bases. The V gene lost 7 bases and the J gene lost 1 base, with 14 bases spanning the gap. CDR3 length: 15 amino acids. CDR1 and CDR2 from the germline V gene are MDHEN and SYDVKM. The CDR3 DNA follows: TGTGCCAGCACCCCGGGGGGGGGCAGCAATCAGCCCCAGCATTTT. Translation: CASTPGGGSNQPQHF.

CDR3: CASSQTGLNSPLHF. DNA for the CDR3: TGCGCCAGCAGCCAGACAGGGCTCAATTCACCCCTCCACTTT. The rearrangement links TRBV4-1 to TRBJ1-6; TRBD1 matches at 7 bases. After removal of 3 bases from V and 7 bases from J, the junction contained 3 bases not matched to a gene. CDR1 is MGHRA and CDR2 is YSYEKL in the germline V gene. The CDR3 runs 14 residues.

The sample holds a few counts of this clone. The sample carries other DNA sequences with the same CDR3. The chain employs TRBV9 and TRBJ2-7; TRBD1 matches 9 bases. CDR1 and CDR2 from the germline V gene are SGDLS and YYNGEE. The CDR3 consists of 14 residues. Germline trimming cut 0 bases from V and 4 bases from J; bases unmatched to any gene: 2. The chain's CDR3 is CASSVGTGDYEQYF. Here the CDR3 DNA reads TGTGCCAGCAGCGTAGGGACAGGGGATTACGAGCAGTACTTC. Together with reference TRBV9 and TRBJ2-7, the CDR3 gives the full variable domain: DSGVTQTPKHLITATGQRVTLRCSPRSGDLSVYWYQQSLDQGLQFLIQYYNGEERAKGNILERFSAQQFPDLHSELNLSSLELGDSALYFCASSVGTGDYEQYFGPGTRLTVT.

In this sample, this clone turned up a few times. This chain joins TRBV5-1 and TRBJ2-1; 9 nucleotides match TRBD1. The CDR3 length is 18 residues. Per the germline V gene, CDR1 is SGHRS and CDR2 is YFSETQ. V lost 2 bases, J lost 1 base, and 10 bases stayed unmatched. In DNA, the CDR3 is TGCGCCAGCAGCTTTCGACCTTCTGGGACAGGGTCCTACAATGAGCAGTTCTTC. This encodes CASSFRPSGTGSYNEQFF. Together with reference TRBV5-1 and TRBJ2-1, the CDR3 gives the full variable domain: KAGVTQTPRYLIKTRGQQVTLSCSPISGHRSVSWYQQTPGQGLQFLFEYFSETQRNKGNFPGRFSGRQFSNSRSEMNVSTLELGDSALYLCASSFRPSGTGSYNEQFFGPGTRLTVL.

This clone was counted a few times. The V and J genes are TRBV7-6 and TRBJ2-2, with a possible D match to TRBD1 (6 bases). Between the trimmed V and J ends, which lost 6 bases and 5 bases, there was a span of 19 bases. CDR1 is SGHVS, CDR2 FNYEAQ, per germline. This CDR3 region has 16 residues. The CDR3 reads CASRGLGRGRTGELFF. CDR3 DNA: TGTGCCAGCAGGGGGCTCGGTAGGGGGAGAACCGGGGAGCTGTTTTTT.

This clone was seen a handful of times. J is TRBJ1-1 and V is TRBV4-2, with D maybe TRBD1 (5 bases). Trimming shortened V by 0 bases and J by 5 bases, and 16 bases separated the two germline ends. The CDR3 runs to 16 residues. Per germline, CDR1 LGHNA and CDR2 YNFKEQ. CDR3: CASSQEGRQGWTEAFF. The DNA for the CDR3 is TGTGCCAGCAGCCAAGAGGGTAGGCAGGGCTGGACTGAAGCTTTCTTT.

This sequence joins TRBV9 and TRBJ2-7; 8 bases are shared with TRBD2. V was clipped by 0 bases and J by 5 bases; unmatched bases: 7. CDR1 is SGDLS, CDR2 YYNGEE, per germline. This CDR3 spans 15 amino acids. CDR3 region: CASSVGGGGSHEQYF. The CDR3 nucleotides are TGTGCCAGCAGCGTAGGTGGCGGGGGGTCCCACGAGCAGTACTTC.